This T cell receptor beta chain was found in a study of blood T cell repertoires in COVID-19. Authors' data handling: Estimates of nucleated cell counts were drawn from the amplification of reference gene primers. The method was immunoSEQ multiplex PCR; TCRdb's version includes in-frame clones alone and lacks a portion of them. V and J calls and clone size come straight from that table; D and trimming were deduced from the DNA. The table includes some 300,000 clones, 90% detected once. This CDR3 is 13 amino acids long. Germline-derived CDR1 and CDR2 are SGHRS and YFSETQ. V was cut by 1 base and J by 3 bases, with 7 bases left in between.

This TCR was recovered from a woman aged 35 to 49 with COVID-19, enrolled during active disease. The genes are TRBV5-1 and TRBJ1-1; no definite D call. The sequencing sample was made of peripheral blood. CDR3 nucleotide sequence: TGCGCCAGCAGCTTGTTTGAGTACACTGAAGCTTTCTTT. This gives the protein CASSLFEYTEAFF.